The 27 T cell receptor beta chains given below trace back to one sample, sequenced in a study of blood T cells in healthy people across ages. The authors ran a second PCR of about 7 to 12 cycles using a sample-barcoded 5' primer and a J-beta primer mix. TCRdb reprocessed the 5' RACE reads with MiXCR, giving one entry per CDR3 protein. The table records more than 1,400,000 distinct CDR3 sequences, 35% to 45% of them present only once. Sequencing was done on a sample of blood. All receptors come from a woman younger than 30 in good health.

This clonotype was observed a few times. V and J are TRBV12-3 or TRBV12-4 and TRBJ2-3; D gene uncertain. V was clipped by 7 bases and J by 2 bases, with 7 bases between them. This CDR3 has 12 amino acids. The CDR3 DNA reads as TGTGCCAGCACTCGAGTCACAGATACGCAGTATTTT. Translating it yields CASTRVTDTQYF.

In its sample, this clonotype was seen once. The rearrangement uses TRBV20-1 and TRBJ1-2; 8 bases agree with TRBD1. The junction had 8 bases not matched to a gene; V was cut back by 2 bases and J by 6 bases. From germline, CDR1 is DFQATT and CDR2 SNEGSKA (reference sequence). The CDR3 has 14 residues. DNA of the CDR3: TGCAGTGCTAGACCCCCGGACAGGGATGATGGCTACACCTTC. Translated, it gives CSARPPDRDDGYTF.

V gene TRBV6-1 combines with J gene TRBJ1-2, with a tentative D call TRBD1 (6 bases). V was cut by 7 bases and J by 8 bases, with 20 bases left in between. There are 14 residues in the CDR3. The germline V gene encodes CDR1 MNHNS and CDR2 SASEGT. Written as DNA, the CDR3 is TGTGCCAGCATTCCGAATGCGGGGGCTCGAGGCTACACCTTC. Encoded protein: CASIPNAGARGYTF.

The chain joins TRBV20-1 to TRBJ1-2; D ambiguous. The germline V gene has CDR1 DFQATT and CDR2 SNEGSKA (reference sequence). This CDR3 spans 11 amino acids. Trimming cost V 3 bases and J 4 bases, with 6 bases left between them. The CDR3 spells CSASNGYGYTF. The CDR3 bases are TGCAGTGCTAGCAATGGCTATGGCTACACCTTC.

A word on this clonotype: A junction boundary mismatches the germline segment, possibly from a read error. The J gene is TRBJ2-5, the V gene TRBV29-1; possible D gene TRBD2, 5 bases. Germline CDR1 and CDR2: SQVTM and ANQGSEA. The CDR3 spans 13 residues. CDR3 coding DNA: TGCAGCGTGTCCGCGGGCGAGCAAGGGACCCAGTACTTC. Its protein is CSVSAGEQGTQYF.

With regard to this clonotype: Relative to the germline gene, one junction end is altered; a read error may explain this. As DNA, the CDR3 is TGCGCCAGCGGCTTGGATGACTATGGCTACACCTTC. This codes for CASGLDDYGYTF. The chain has TRBV5-1 and TRBJ1-2, with no clear D. The CDR3 spans 12 residues. Germline V gene lookup returns CDR1 SGHRS and CDR2 YFSETQ.

This chain links TRBV21-1 with TRBJ2-1; TRBD2, the table's D call, was not compared with the DNA. TRBV21-1 is flagged as a pseudogene. CDR3 length: 16 residues. The CDR3 DNA reads as TGTGCCAGCAGCCAGACTAGCGGGGGCAAATACAATGAGCAGTTCTTC. Protein sequence: CASSQTSGGKYNEQFF.

This clonotype occurred a few times. This sequence joins TRBV4-1 and TRBJ1-5; the D gene is possibly TRBD1 (5 bases). Germline V gene sequence: CDR1 MGHRA, CDR2 YSYEKL. This CDR3 is 16 amino acids long. Trimming took 4 bases from V and 0 from J, leaving 13 bases between them. The CDR3 DNA is TGCGCCAGCAGCCCCTCTGGGGGGACTAGCAATCAGCCCCAGCATTTT. Its translation: CASSPSGGTSNQPQHF.

V gene TRBV18 combines with J gene TRBJ1-5, with TRBD1 identical over 8 bases. CDR1 and CDR2 (germline): KGHSH, LQKENI. With 3 bases clipped from V and 2 bases from J, the junction kept 3 bases outside the gene matches. CDR3 length equals 15 residues. Here the CDR3 DNA reads TGTGCCAGCTCACCCGTGGGACAGGGCAATCAGCCCCAGCATTTT. Translated, it gives CASSPVGQGNQPQHF.

This clonotype was seen a handful of times. CDR3 sequence: CASSSLVAGGPSDTQYF. The CDR3 DNA reads TGCGCCAGCAGCTCCCTGGTAGCGGGAGGGCCTTCGGATACGCAGTATTTT. V and J are TRBV5-1 and TRBJ2-3, with 11 bases matching TRBD2. The CDR3 has 17 amino acids. V gave up 3 bases and J gave up 6 bases; unmatched junction bases: 12. CDR1 and CDR2 from the germline V gene are SGHRS and YFSETQ.

The rearrangement joins TRBV14 to TRBJ1-6; 9 bases match TRBD1. This CDR3 is built from 15 residues. Germline CDR1 reads SGHDN; CDR2 reads FVKESK. V gave up 1 base and J gave up 7 bases; unmatched junction bases: 2. CDR3 amino acids: CASSQGDRGNSPLHF. The CDR3 nucleotides read TGTGCCAGCAGCCAAGGAGACAGGGGGAATTCACCCCTCCACTTT.

Many counts were recorded for this clonotype. The gene calls are TRBV29-1 and TRBJ2-3, with 9 bases aligning to TRBD2. The CDR3 runs to 15 residues. V trimming: 7 bases; J trimming: 1 base; junction bases outside the gene matches: 9. Looked up from germline, CDR1 is SQVTM and CDR2 is ANQGSEA. CDR3 in DNA: TGCAGCGGTGCGGGGGGGATTATTGGCACAGATACGCAGTATTTT. This sequence encodes CSGAGGIIGTDTQYF.

This chain uses TRBV5-1 with TRBJ1-2; D is unclear. CDR1 SGHRS and CDR2 YFSETQ come from the germline V gene. This CDR3 contains 18 residues. Trimming took off 0 bases at V and 4 bases at J, with 22 bases between the two ends. CDR3 in DNA: TGCGCCAGCAGCTTGGTAGCCAACACCGGGAGCCCCCGCTATGGCTACACCTTC. Protein: CASSLVANTGSPRYGYTF.

As regards this clonotype: One junction end disagrees with the germline gene, perhaps due to a read error. This rearrangement joins TRBV5-1 to TRBJ2-3; perhaps TRBD2 as D (6 bases). Germline V gene lookup returns CDR1 SGHRS and CDR2 YFSETQ. The CDR3 contains 12 residues. The CDR3 DNA follows: TGCACCAGCAGCGGGTTCACAGATACGCAGTATTTT. Encoded protein: CTSSGFTDTQYF. The full variable domain, with the rest looked up from reference TRBV5-1 and TRBJ2-3, is KAGVTQTPRYLIKTRGQQVTLSCSPISGHRSVSWYQQTPGQGLQFLFEYFSETQRNKGNFPGRFSGRQFSNSRSEMNVSTLELGDSALYLCTSSGFTDTQYFGPGTRLTVL.

The chain recombines TRBV2 with TRBJ1-2, with D unclear. V was trimmed by 2 bases and J by 4 bases, leaving 8 bases between them. CDR3 length: 13 residues. CDR1 is SNHLY and CDR2 is FYNNEI in the germline V gene. The CDR3 DNA reads as TGTGCCAGCAGTGAATGGCAGACCTATGGCTACACCTTC. As protein: CASSEWQTYGYTF. Full variable domain (missing parts from reference TRBV2 and TRBJ1-2): EPEVTQTPSHQVTQMGQEVILRCVPISNHLYFYWYRQILGQKVEFLVSFYNNEISEKSEIFDDQFSVERPDGSNFTLKIRSTKLEDSAMYFCASSEWQTYGYTFGSGTRLTVV.

This clonotype has only a few counts. V gene TRBV4-2 combines with J gene TRBJ2-1; 7 bases map to TRBD2. V dropped 1 base and J dropped 8; count of bases not matched to a gene: 11. Germline lookup yields CDR1 LGHNA and CDR2 YNFKEQ. CDR3 size: 16 residues. The CDR3 DNA follows: TGTGCCAGCAGCCAAGGAGTGGGAGGGCCTGGGTATGAGCAGTTCTTC. Amino acids: CASSQGVGGPGYEQFF.

This clonotype showed up just a few times. The V call is TRBV4-1, the J call TRBJ2-7; D is unresolved. Germline CDR1 MGHRA, CDR2 YSYEKL. V dropped 1 base and J dropped 0 bases, with 7 bases sitting between them. This CDR3 has 14 residues. The DNA for the CDR3 is TGCGCCAGCAGCCAAGCACACCCCTCCTACGAGCAGTACTTC. This translates into CASSQAHPSYEQYF.

Concerning this clonotype itself: This may come from a read error, since a much larger clone is one base off. The rearrangement links TRBV29-1 to TRBJ2-1; D uncertain. This CDR3 region has 12 residues. V lost 2 bases and J lost 10, with 12 bases in between. The germline V gene encodes CDR1 SQVTM and CDR2 ANQGSEA. The chain's CDR3 is CSVESVYFEQFF. CDR3 DNA sequence: TGCAGCGTTGAATCCGTGTACTTCGAGCAGTTCTTC.

This chain connects TRBV29-1 to TRBJ2-2; D is undetermined. This CDR3 comprises 15 residues. The V end was cut by 0 bases, the J end by 5 bases, with 13 bases between. Germline lookup yields CDR1 SQVTM and CDR2 ANQGSEA. The CDR3 DNA follows: TGCAGCGTTGAAGACCCAATGGCCGTTACCGGGGAGCTGTTTTTT. It specifies CSVEDPMAVTGELFF.

This clonotype has just a few counts. The chain uses TRBV7-8 and TRBJ2-3, with 9 bases that match TRBD2. J lost 4 bases, V lost 3 bases, and 5 bases had no gene match. Germline values: CDR1 SGHVS, CDR2 FQNEAQ. This CDR3 is built from 15 residues. The CDR3 nucleotides are TGTGCCAGCAGCTTCACCAGCGGGAGGTCAGATACGCAGTATTTT. Its protein is CASSFTSGRSDTQYF.

This clonotype has only a few counts. The rearrangement links TRBV3-1 to TRBJ2-7; D may be TRBD1 (6 bases). V lost 8 bases to trimming and J lost 6 bases, with 14 bases between them. The length of the CDR3 is 12 residues. The germline CDR1 and CDR2 sequences are LGHDT and YNNKEL (reference sequence). DNA for the CDR3: TGTGCCAGCGCTACAGGGACCGGCGAGCAGTACTTC. Its protein is CASATGTGEQYF.

This chain joins TRBV4-1 and TRBJ2-5, with D perhaps matching TRBD1 (7 bases). Trimming left V 4 bases short and J 0 bases short, with 12 bases between. The CDR3 sequence is 15 residues long. The V gene's germline CDR1 is MGHRA and CDR2 YSYEKL. The DNA of the CDR3 is TGCGCCAGCAGCCGCGGGACAGCGCACCAAGAGACCCAGTACTTC. Amino acid sequence: CASSRGTAHQETQYF.

The chain uses TRBV6-1 and TRBJ1-1, with no clear D. Trimming cost V 6 bases and J 8 bases, with 13 bases left between them. Germline lookup yields CDR1 MNHNS and CDR2 SASEGT. The CDR3 contains 12 residues. The CDR3, as DNA: TGTGCCAGCAGCCCCGACTGGAGGGAAGCTTTCTTT. Encoded protein: CASSPDWREAFF.

The CDR3 nucleotides are TGCAGCGTTGAGCAACGCGAAAGGCGCAGCACAGATACGCAGTATTTT. Protein product: CSVEQRERRSTDTQYF. This chain joins TRBV29-1 and TRBJ2-3, with no clear D. Trimming removed 3 bases from V and 0 bases from J, with 16 bases in between. The germline CDR1 and CDR2 sequences are SQVTM and ANQGSEA. The CDR3 length is 16 residues.

The chain has TRBV7-9 and TRBJ2-2, with 9 bases aligning to TRBD2. The CDR3 length is 15 residues. Per germline, CDR1 SEHNR and CDR2 FQNEAQ (reference sequence). Trimming cost V 4 bases and J 6 bases; bases outside gene matches: 6. CDR3 residues: CASSSNSGSPGELFF. The CDR3 bases are TGTGCCAGCAGCTCCAATAGCGGGAGCCCCGGGGAGCTGTTTTTT. Based on the CDR3 plus reference TRBV7-9 and TRBJ2-2, the full variable domain is DTGVSQNPRHKITKRGQNVTFRCDPISEHNRLYWYRQTLGQGPEFLTYFQNEAQLEKSRLLSDRFSAERPKGSFSTLEIQRTEQGDSAMYLCASSSNSGSPGELFFGEGSRLTVL.

The DNA for the CDR3 is TGTGCCAGCAGCTCCGACGGGGGCTCGGATACGCAGTATTTT. This translates into CASSSDGGSDTQYF. The chain employs TRBV7-3 and TRBJ2-3; D tentatively fits TRBD1 or TRBD2 (6 bases each). The CDR3 is 14 amino acids. Germline V gene data show CDR1 as SGHTA and CDR2 as FQGTGA. Trimming took off 4 bases at V and 6 bases at J, with 14 bases between the two ends.

This chain links TRBV6-1 with TRBJ2-3; 8 bases line up with TRBD1. Germline lookup yields CDR1 MNHNS and CDR2 SASEGT. CDR3 length: 15 amino acids. With V trimmed by 6 bases and J by 4 bases, 9 bases remained unmatched. The CDR3 nucleotides read TGTGCCAGCAGCCAACCAGGGGGCGGAGCAGATACGCAGTATTTT. The encoded protein is CASSQPGGGADTQYF.